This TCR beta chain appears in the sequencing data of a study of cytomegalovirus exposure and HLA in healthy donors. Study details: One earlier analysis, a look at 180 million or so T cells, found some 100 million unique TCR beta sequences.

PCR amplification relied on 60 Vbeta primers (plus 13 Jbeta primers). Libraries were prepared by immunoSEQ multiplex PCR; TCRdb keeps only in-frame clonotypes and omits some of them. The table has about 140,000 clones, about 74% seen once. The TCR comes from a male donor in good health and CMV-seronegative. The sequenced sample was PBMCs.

The CDR3 loop is CASSPPGGELFF. In nucleotides, the CDR3 is TGTGCCAGCAGCCCCCCGGGGGGGGAGCTGTTTTTT. The chain employs TRBV5-4 and TRBJ2-2; possibly TRBD2 for D (5 bases). The germline CDR1 and CDR2 sequences are SGHNT and YYREEE (reference sequence). The CDR3 loop spans 12 amino acids. V lost 4 bases to trimming and J lost 8 bases, with 9 bases between them.